This paragraph reports one TCR beta chain. In the study's own analysis: From reference gene primer amplification, estimates of nucleated cell counts were derived. Here immunoSEQ multiplex PCR was the method, and the copy in TCRdb shows in-frame clones only, minus some. The V and J calls and clone size come from that table; D and trimming were worked out from the DNA. The data contain 100,000 to 120,000 clones, more than 75% of them seen just once; the ten biggest clones take up approximately 3.4%. The data belong to a study of blood T cell repertoires in COVID-19. Background on the study: Sites in the United States, Italy and Spain provided acute and convalescent COVID-19 samples. PBMCs, B-cell-depleted T cells, or T cells were the source of the cDNA or gDNA that made up the material.

The CDR3 extends over 20 amino acids. V was pared by 5 bases and J by 4 bases, with 18 bases of the junction left unmatched. Germline V gene data show CDR1 as MNHNY and CDR2 as SVGAGI (reference sequence). The chain couples TRBV6-6 to TRBJ2-3; 13 positions match TRBD2. Sequencing was carried out using peripheral blood. The sequence came from a woman aged 45-60 years with acute or convalescent COVID-19. The chain's CDR3 is CASSPRPGLAGRNLPDTQYF. The CDR3 DNA is TGTGCCAGCAGTCCCCGACCGGGACTAGCGGGAAGAAACCTCCCAGATACGCAGTATTTT.